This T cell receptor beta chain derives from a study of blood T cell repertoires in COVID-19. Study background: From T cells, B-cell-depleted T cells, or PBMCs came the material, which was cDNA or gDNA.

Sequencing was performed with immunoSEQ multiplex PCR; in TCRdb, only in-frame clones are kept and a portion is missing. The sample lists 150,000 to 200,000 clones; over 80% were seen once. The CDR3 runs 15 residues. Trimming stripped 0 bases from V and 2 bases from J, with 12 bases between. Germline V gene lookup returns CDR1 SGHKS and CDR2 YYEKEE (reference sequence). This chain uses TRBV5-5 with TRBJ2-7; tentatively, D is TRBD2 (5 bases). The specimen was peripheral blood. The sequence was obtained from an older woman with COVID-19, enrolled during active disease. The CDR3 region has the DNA TGTGCCAGCAGCTTGGCCCCGGGATCAACCTACGAGCAGTACTTC. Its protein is CASSLAPGSTYEQYF.